Sequencing of this T cell receptor (beta chain) was carried out in a study of human T cells and chemical hapten exposure. Time point noted: patch test 1, 2 weeks after DPC sensitization. Treatment defined: therapeutic diphenylcyclopropenone sensitization with weekly scalp DPC. The CDR3 loop spans 14 amino acids. Germline CDR1 is SGHTA and CDR2 is FQGNSA. Trimming removed 5 bases from V and 2 bases from J, with 13 bases in between. One entry per CDR3 protein results from TCRdb running MiXCR on the RACE reads. The profile shows about 340,000 distinct CDR3 sequences, approximately 6.9% of them singletons. This clonotype has only a few counts.

The chain combines TRBV7-2 with TRBJ2-7, with a possible D match to TRBD1 (5 bases). The sequence derives from a young woman with alopecia areata. Some clones in this sample may be carry-over from other donors' samples. Specimen: whole blood, collected in connection with sensitization to the hapten diphenylcyclopropenone (DPC). In DNA form, the CDR3 reads TGTGCCAGCAGCCCGGCCAGGGTTACCTACGAGCAGTACTTC. The encoded protein is CASSPARVTYEQYF. Together with reference TRBV7-2 and TRBJ2-7, the CDR3 gives the full variable domain: GAGVSQSPSNKVTEKGKDVELRCDPISGHTALYWYRQSLGQGLEFLIYFQGNSAPDKSGLPSDRFSAERTGGSVSTLTIQRTQQEDSAVYLCASSPARVTYEQYFGPGTRLTVT.